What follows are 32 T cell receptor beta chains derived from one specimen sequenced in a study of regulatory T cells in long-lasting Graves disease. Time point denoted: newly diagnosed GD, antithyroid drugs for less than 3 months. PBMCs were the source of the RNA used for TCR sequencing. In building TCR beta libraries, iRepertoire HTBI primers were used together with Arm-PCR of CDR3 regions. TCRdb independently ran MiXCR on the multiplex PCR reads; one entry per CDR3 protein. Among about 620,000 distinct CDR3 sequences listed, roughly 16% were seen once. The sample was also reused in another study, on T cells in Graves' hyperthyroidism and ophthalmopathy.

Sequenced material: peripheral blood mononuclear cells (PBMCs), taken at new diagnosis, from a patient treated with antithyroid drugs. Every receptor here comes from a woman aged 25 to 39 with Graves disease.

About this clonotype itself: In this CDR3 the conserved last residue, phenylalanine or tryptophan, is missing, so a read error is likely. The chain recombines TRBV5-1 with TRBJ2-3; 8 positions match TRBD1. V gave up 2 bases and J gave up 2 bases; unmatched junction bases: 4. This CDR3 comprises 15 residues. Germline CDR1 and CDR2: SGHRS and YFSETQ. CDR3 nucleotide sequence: TGCGCCAGCAGCTTACAGGGGGGCAACACAGATACGCAGTATTCT. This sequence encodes CASSLQGGNTDTQYS.

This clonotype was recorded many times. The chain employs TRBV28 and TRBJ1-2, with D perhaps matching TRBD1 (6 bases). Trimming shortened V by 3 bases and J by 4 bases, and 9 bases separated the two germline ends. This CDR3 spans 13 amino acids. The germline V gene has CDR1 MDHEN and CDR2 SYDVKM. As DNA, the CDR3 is TGTGCCAGCAGTTTTTTCAGGGGCTATGGCTACACCTTC. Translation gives CASSFFRGYGYTF.

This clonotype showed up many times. CDR3 sequence reads: CASSSIPGGNQPQHF. The CDR3 coding sequence is TGTGCCAGCAGTTCGATCCCAGGGGGCAATCAGCCCCAGCATTTT. The rearrangement uses TRBV28 and TRBJ1-5; TRBD1 might be the D (6 bases). The length of the CDR3 is 15 residues. V was clipped by 4 bases and J by 2 bases, with 12 bases between them. Germline V lookup: CDR1 MDHEN, CDR2 SYDVKM.

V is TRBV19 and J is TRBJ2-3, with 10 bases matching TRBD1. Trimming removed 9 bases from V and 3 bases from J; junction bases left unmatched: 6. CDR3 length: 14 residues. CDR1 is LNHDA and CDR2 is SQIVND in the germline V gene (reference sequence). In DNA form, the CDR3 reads TGTGCCAGCGGCAGGGGACAGGGGACAGATACGCAGTATTTT. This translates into CASGRGQGTDTQYF. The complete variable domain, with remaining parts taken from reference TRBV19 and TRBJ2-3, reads DGGITQSPKYLFRKEGQNVTLSCEQNLNHDAMYWYRQDPGQGLRLIYYSQIVNDFQKGDIAEGYSVSREKKESFPLTVTSAQKNPTAFYLCASGRGQGTDTQYFGPGTRLTVL.

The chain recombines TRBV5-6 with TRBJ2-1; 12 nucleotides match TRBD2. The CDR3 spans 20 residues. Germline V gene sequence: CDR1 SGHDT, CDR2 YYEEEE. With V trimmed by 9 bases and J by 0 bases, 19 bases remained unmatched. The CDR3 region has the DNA TGTGCCACCCAAAAAACCACGGATCCGGGACTAGCGGGCTCCTACAATGAGCAGTTCTTC. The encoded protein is CATQKTTDPGLAGSYNEQFF.

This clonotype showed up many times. CDR3 sequence (DNA): TGTGCCAGCAGTCCGACAGGGAAAGGGTACGAGCAGTACTTC. Translating it yields CASSPTGKGYEQYF. The chain joins TRBV12-3 or TRBV12-4 to TRBJ2-7, with TRBD1 matching 7 bases. The CDR3 loop spans 14 amino acids. Germline trimming cut 5 bases from V and 4 bases from J; bases unmatched to any gene: 8.

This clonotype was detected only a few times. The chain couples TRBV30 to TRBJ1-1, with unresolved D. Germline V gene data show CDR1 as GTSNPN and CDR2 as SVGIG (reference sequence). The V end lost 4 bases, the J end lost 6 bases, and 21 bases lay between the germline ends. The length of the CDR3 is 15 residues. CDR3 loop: CAWTSPDGLPSEAFF. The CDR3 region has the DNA TGTGCCTGGACTTCCCCCGACGGCCTACCCTCTGAAGCTTTCTTT.

CDR3 loop: CAWHGDPEQYF. In DNA, the CDR3 is TGTGCCTGGCACGGAGATCCCGAGCAGTACTTC. The chain combines TRBV2 with TRBJ2-7; D is ambiguous. The CDR3 contains 11 residues. The germline gives CDR1 SNHLY, CDR2 FYNNEI. V gave up 11 bases and J gave up 6 bases, with 14 bases separating them.

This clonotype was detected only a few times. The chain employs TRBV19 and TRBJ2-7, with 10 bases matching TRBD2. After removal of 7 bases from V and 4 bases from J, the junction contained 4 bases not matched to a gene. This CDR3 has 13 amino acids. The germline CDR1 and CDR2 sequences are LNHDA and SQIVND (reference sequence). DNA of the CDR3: TGTGCCAGTAAAACTAGCGGGGCGTACGAGCAGTACTTC. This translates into CASKTSGAYEQYF. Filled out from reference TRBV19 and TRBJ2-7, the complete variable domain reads DGGITQSPKYLFRKEGQNVTLSCEQNLNHDAMYWYRQDPGQGLRLIYYSQIVNDFQKGDIAEGYSVSREKKESFPLTVTSAQKNPTAFYLCASKTSGAYEQYFGPGTRLTVT.

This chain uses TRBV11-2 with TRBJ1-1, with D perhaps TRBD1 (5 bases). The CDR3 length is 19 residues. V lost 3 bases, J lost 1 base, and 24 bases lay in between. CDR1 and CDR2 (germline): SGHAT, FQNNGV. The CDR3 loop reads CASSFPQGWDPDPNTEAFF. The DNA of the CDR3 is TGTGCCAGCAGCTTTCCTCAGGGATGGGATCCTGATCCGAACACTGAAGCTTTCTTT.

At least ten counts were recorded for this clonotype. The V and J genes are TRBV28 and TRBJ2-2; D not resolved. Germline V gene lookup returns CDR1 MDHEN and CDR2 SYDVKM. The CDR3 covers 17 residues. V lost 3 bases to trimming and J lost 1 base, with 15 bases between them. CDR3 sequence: CASSFDRAELNTGELFF. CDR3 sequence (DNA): TGTGCCAGCAGTTTTGATCGTGCCGAACTGAACACCGGGGAGCTGTTTTTT.

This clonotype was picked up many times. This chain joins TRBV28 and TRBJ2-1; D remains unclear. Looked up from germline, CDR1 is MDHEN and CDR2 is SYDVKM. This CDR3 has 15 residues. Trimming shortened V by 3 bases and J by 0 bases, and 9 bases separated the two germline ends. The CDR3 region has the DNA TGTGCCAGCAGTTTGGTCCGGAGCTCCTACAATGAGCAGTTCTTC. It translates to CASSLVRSSYNEQFF.

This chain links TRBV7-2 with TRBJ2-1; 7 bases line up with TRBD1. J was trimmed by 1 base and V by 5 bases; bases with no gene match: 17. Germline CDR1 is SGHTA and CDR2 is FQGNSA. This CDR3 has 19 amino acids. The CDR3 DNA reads TGTGCCAGCAGCCAGTACCCAAAGAGACAGGGAAGATCCTACAATGAGCAGTTCTTC. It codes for CASSQYPKRQGRSYNEQFF. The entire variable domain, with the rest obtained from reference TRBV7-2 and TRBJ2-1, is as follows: GAGVSQSPSNKVTEKGKDVELRCDPISGHTALYWYRQSLGQGLEFLIYFQGNSAPDKSGLPSDRFSAERTGGSVSTLTIQRTQQEDSAVYLCASSQYPKRQGRSYNEQFFGPGTRLTVL.

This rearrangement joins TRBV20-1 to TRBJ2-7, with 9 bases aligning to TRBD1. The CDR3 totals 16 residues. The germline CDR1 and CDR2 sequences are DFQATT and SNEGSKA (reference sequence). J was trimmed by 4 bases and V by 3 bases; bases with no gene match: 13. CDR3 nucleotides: TGCAGTGCTAGTCCACCCAACAGGGGGCAAATTTACGAGCAGTACTTC. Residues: CSASPPNRGQIYEQYF.

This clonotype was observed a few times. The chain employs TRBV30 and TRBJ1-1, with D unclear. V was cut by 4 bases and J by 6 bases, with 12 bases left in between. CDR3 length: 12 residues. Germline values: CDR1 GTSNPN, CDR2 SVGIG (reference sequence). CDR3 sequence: CAWNRPTAEAFF. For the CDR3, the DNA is TGTGCCTGGAACCGACCGACGGCTGAAGCTTTCTTT.

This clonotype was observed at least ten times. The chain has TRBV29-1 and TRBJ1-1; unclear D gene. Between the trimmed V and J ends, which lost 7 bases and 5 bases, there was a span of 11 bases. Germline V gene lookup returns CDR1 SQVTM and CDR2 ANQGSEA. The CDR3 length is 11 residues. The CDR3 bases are TGCAGCGATATACGAGCGACTGAAGCTTTCTTT. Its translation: CSDIRATEAFF.

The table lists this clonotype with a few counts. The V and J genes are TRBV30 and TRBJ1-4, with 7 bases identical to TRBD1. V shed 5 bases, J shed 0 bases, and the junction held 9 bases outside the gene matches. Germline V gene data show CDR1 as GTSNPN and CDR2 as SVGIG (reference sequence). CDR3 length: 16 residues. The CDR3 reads CAWGRDRYATNEKLFF. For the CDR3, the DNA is TGTGCCTGGGGCCGGGACAGATATGCAACTAATGAAAAACTGTTTTTT.

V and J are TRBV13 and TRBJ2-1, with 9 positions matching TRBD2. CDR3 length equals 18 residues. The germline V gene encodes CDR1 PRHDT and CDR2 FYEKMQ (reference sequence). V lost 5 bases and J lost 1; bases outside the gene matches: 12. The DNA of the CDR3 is TGTGCCAGCAGCGCCCCCCTTAGCGGGAGTAGATCCTACAATGAGCAGTTCTTC. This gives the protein CASSAPLSGSRSYNEQFF.

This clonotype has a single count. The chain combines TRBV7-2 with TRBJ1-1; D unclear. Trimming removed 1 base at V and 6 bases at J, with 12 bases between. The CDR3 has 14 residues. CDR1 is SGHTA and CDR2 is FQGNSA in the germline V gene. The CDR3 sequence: CASSLDSRRAEAFF. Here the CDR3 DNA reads TGTGCCAGCAGCTTAGACTCCCGCCGAGCTGAAGCTTTCTTT.

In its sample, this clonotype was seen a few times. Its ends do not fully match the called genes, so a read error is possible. CDR3 amino acids: CASSYSSGGLRTDTQYF. CDR3 sequence (DNA): TGTGCCAGCAGTTACTCGAGCGGGGGACTTCGCACAGATACGCAGTATTTT. This chain links TRBV6-4 with TRBJ2-3, with 8 nucleotides matching TRBD2. CDR3 length equals 17 residues. CDR1 is MRHNA and CDR2 is SNTAGT in the germline V gene.

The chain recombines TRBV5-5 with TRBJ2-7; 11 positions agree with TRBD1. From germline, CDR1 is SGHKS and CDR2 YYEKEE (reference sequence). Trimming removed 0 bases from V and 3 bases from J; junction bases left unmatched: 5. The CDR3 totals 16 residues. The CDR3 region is CASSLAPGQGVYEQYF. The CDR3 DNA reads TGTGCCAGCAGCTTGGCCCCGGGACAGGGGGTCTACGAGCAGTACTTC.

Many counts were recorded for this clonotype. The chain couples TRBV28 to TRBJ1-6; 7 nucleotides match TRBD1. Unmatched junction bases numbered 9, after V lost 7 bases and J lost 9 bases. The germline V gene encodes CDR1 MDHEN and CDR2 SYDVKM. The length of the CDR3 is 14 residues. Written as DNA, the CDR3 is TGTGCCAGCACAACACAGGGGCTGGGTTCACCCCTCCACTTT. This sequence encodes CASTTQGLGSPLHF. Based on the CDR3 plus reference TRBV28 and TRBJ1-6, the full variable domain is DVKVTQSSRYLVKRTGEKVFLECVQDMDHENMFWYRQDPGLGLRLIYFSYDVKMKEKGDIPEGYSVSREKKERFSLILESASTNQTSMYLCASTTQGLGSPLHFGNGTRLTVT.

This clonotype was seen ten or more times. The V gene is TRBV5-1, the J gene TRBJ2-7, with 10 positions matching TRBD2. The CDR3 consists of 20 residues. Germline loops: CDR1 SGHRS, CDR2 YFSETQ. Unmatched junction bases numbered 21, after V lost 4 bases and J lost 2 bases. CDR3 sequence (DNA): TGCGCCAGCAGCCTCTTATTTCGGACTAGCGGTCCACCCTGGGCCTACGAGCAGTACTTC. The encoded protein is CASSLLFRTSGPPWAYEQYF.

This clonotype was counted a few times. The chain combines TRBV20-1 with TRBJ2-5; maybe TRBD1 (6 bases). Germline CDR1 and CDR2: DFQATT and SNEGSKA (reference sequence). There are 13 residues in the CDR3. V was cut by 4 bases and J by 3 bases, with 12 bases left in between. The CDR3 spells CSATQGKKETQYF. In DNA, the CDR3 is TGCAGTGCTACCCAGGGGAAAAAAGAGACCCAGTACTTC.

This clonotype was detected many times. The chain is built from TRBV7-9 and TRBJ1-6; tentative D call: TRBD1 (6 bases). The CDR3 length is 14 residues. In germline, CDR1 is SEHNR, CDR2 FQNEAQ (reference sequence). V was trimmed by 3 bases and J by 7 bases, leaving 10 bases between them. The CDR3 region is CASSFQGSNSPLHF. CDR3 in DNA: TGTGCCAGCAGCTTCCAGGGGTCAAATTCACCCCTCCACTTT.

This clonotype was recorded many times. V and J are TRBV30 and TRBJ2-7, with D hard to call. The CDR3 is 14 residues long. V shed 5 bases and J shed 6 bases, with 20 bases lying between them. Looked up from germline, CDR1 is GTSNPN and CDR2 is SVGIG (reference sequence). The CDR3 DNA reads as TGTGCCTGGGATAAATCGGACGGCCGACCCGAGCAGTACTTC. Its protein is CAWDKSDGRPEQYF.

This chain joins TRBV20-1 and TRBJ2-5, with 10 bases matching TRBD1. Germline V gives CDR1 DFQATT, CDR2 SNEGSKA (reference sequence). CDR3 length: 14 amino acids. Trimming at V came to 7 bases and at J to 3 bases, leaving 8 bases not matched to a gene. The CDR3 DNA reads TGCAGTGGGCCCGGGACAGGGGAAGAAGAGACCCAGTACTTC. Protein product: CSGPGTGEEETQYF.

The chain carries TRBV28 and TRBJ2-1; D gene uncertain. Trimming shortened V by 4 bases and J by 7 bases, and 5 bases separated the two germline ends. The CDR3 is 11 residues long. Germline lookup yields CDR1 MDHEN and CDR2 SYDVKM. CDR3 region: CASSWGNEQFF. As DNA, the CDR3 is TGTGCCAGCAGTTGGGGAAATGAGCAGTTCTTC.

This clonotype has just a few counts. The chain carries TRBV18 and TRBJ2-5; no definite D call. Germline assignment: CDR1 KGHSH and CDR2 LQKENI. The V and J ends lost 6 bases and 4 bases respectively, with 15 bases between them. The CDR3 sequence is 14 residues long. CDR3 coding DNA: TGTGCCAGCTCGGACCCTGTAGGAATAGAGACCCAGTACTTC. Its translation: CASSDPVGIETQYF.

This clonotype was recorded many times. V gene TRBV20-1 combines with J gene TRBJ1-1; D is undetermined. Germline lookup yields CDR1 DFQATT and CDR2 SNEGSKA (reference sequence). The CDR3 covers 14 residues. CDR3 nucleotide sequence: TGCAGAGCGTTCGGGCTTCGAGGTAGCACTGAAGCTTTCTTT. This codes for CRAFGLRGSTEAFF.

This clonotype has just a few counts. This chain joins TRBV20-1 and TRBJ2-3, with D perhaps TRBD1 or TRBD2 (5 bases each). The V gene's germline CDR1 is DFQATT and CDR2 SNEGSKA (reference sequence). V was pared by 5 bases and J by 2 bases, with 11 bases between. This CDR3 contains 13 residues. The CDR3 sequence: CSADGGVTDTQYF. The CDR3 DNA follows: TGCAGTGCTGATGGGGGAGTCACAGATACGCAGTATTTT.

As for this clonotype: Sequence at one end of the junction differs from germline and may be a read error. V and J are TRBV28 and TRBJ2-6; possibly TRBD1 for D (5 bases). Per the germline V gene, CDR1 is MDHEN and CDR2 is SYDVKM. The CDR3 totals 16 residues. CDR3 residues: CASSFRLKAGANALTF. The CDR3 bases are TGTGCCAGCAGTTTCAGACTCAAAGCTGGGGCCAACGCCCTGACTTTC.